The 8 T cell receptor beta chains listed next were all sequenced from one sample in a study of T cell responses to AZD1222 COVID-19 vaccine. The method was immunoSEQ multiplex PCR; TCRdb's version includes in-frame clones alone and lacks a portion of them. The sample has around 66,000 clones, roughly 90% seen once. The material was peripheral blood, obtained on day 0 of AZD1222 vaccination. The receptors were gathered from an adult in good health.

On this clone itself: The germline gene is not matched at one end of the junction; a read error may be the cause. This CDR3 is also generated by other DNA sequences in the sample. The V and J genes are TRBV7-9 and TRBJ2-7, with TRBD1 matching 7 bases. The CDR3 is made up of 17 amino acids. The V gene's germline CDR1 is SEHNR and CDR2 FQNEAQ (reference sequence). The CDR3 DNA sequence: TGCGCCAGCAGCTTGGTTTACCAGACAGGGTCCGCCTACGAGCAGTACTTC. This gives the protein CASSLVYQTGSAYEQYF. Complete variable domain (other parts from reference TRBV7-9 and TRBJ2-7): DTGVSQNPRHKITKRGQNVTFRCDPISEHNRLYWYRQTLGQGPEFLTYFQNEAQLEKSRLLSDRFSAERPKGSFSTLEIQRTEQGDSAMYLCASSLVYQTGSAYEQYFGPGTRLTVT.

V gene TRBV6-2 or TRBV6-3 combines with J gene TRBJ1-5; perhaps TRBD1 as D (5 bases). CDR1 and CDR2 from the germline V gene are MNHEY and SVGEGT. The V gene lost 2 bases and the J gene lost 2 bases, with 10 bases spanning the gap. CDR3 length equals 15 residues. In DNA form, the CDR3 reads TGTGCCAGCAGTTACGGGGGAGGCGGCAATCAGCCCCAGCATTTT. Translated, it gives CASSYGGGGNQPQHF.

The V gene is TRBV11-3, the J gene TRBJ1-2; 9 nucleotides line up with TRBD1. Germline CDR1 SGHNT, CDR2 YENEEA. The CDR3 totals 18 residues. J gave up 0 bases and V 5 bases, and 13 bases lay outside the gene matches. The CDR3 reads CASSLPRDRVLSNYGYTF. The CDR3 DNA reads as TGTGCCAGCAGCCTCCCCCGGGACAGGGTCCTCTCTAACTATGGCTACACCTTC.

CDR3 sequence reads: CASSGVVGGDEKLFF. The CDR3 nucleotides read TGTGCCAGCAGTGGGGTGGTTGGGGGGGATGAAAAACTGTTTTTT. V and J are TRBV28 and TRBJ1-4, with D possibly matching TRBD1 (5 bases). This CDR3 has 15 amino acids. The germline CDR1 and CDR2 sequences are MDHEN and SYDVKM. Trimming took off 5 bases at V and 6 bases at J, with 16 bases between the two ends.

The table lists this clone with a few counts. The genes are TRBV5-1 and TRBJ1-4, with 7 bases aligning to TRBD1. This CDR3 is 15 amino acids long. Per the germline V gene, CDR1 is SGHRS and CDR2 is YFSETQ. With V trimmed by 6 bases and J by 8 bases, 13 bases remained unmatched. CDR3 DNA: TGCGCCAGCACCTCACAGGGGAACCTGGGAGAAAAACTGTTTTTT. Protein sequence: CASTSQGNLGEKLFF. The full variable domain, in which reference TRBV5-1 and TRBJ1-4 provide the parts outside the CDR3, is KAGVTQTPRYLIKTRGQQVTLSCSPISGHRSVSWYQQTPGQGLQFLFEYFSETQRNKGNFPGRFSGRQFSNSRSEMNVSTLELGDSALYLCASTSQGNLGEKLFFGSGTQLSVL.

V and J are TRBV5-4 and TRBJ2-1, with TRBD1 matching over 7 bases. Germline V gene lookup returns CDR1 SGHNT and CDR2 YYREEE (reference sequence). The CDR3 is made up of 13 amino acids. Trimming cost V 4 bases and J 4 bases; bases outside gene matches: 2. The chain's CDR3 is CASSLTGYNEQFF. The CDR3 DNA is TGTGCCAGCAGCCTGACAGGGTACAATGAGCAGTTCTTC.

J is TRBJ2-2 and V is TRBV24-1; possibly TRBD1 for D (6 bases). The V gene's germline CDR1 is KGHDR and CDR2 SFDVKD. CDR3 length equals 15 residues. The germline V and J ends were trimmed by 4 bases and 3 bases, with 11 bases remaining between them. The CDR3 loop reads CATSDDRRYTGELFF. The DNA of the CDR3 is TGTGCCACCAGTGACGACAGGAGATACACCGGGGAGCTGTTTTTT.

The chain combines TRBV6-5 with TRBJ2-7, with D perhaps matching TRBD2 (6 bases). CDR1 is MNHEY and CDR2 is SVGAGI in the germline V gene. There are 13 residues in the CDR3. V shed 6 bases and J shed 6 bases, with 15 bases lying between them. CDR3 bases: TGTGCCAGCAGCTTAGGGCTGGGAGGCGAGCAGTACTTC. Amino acid sequence: CASSLGLGGEQYF.